The TCR beta chain under discussion was sequenced for a study of T cells in localized non-small cell lung cancer (dated by TCRdb to the early 2020s). With respect to the entire study: The study examined T cell repertoires in a few hundred patients with early-stage NSCLC and compared tumors with uninvolved tumor-adjacent lungs. NSCLC patients had a mean age of roughly 69 years, and 129 were male and about a hundred female. The cohort consisted of approximately 240 treatment-naive NSCLC patients whose localized lung tumors had been resected. Results the study describes overall, beyond this receptor: Because multi-region sequencing of the tumors was not done, intratumor heterogeneity could not be ruled out. Of the top 100 tumor clones, a median of roughly 56 were detected in paired uninvolved adjacent lung; 28 were also among that lung's top 100. Uninvolved tumor-adjacent lung showed the highest T cell clonality, higher than tumor, which suggests more focused antigenic responses in the adjacent lung. Because of the exploratory design, TCR variables were selected using unadjusted p-values without false-discovery rate correction. Higher blood T cell density associated with longer overall survival, while higher adjacent-lung clonality associated with shorter survival.

CDR1 and CDR2 are read off the germline V gene as SNHLY and FYNNEI. The CDR3 runs 14 residues from the cysteine to the phenylalanine. Solely the CDR3 DNA is kept, with 42 bases framed from the first base. The junction carries 15 bases between V and J, which are trimmed by 8 bases and 2 bases respectively. The immunoSEQ Assay was used to sequence TCR beta CDR3 regions from DNA. In the original analysis: To compute T cell density, TCR beta template counts were normalized to usable DNA, which was estimated by amplifying housekeeping genes. The preseqR package was used to estimate richness by extrapolating to 400,000 templates for PBMC samples and to 120,000 templates for tissue samples. Clonality was calculated as one minus Pielou's evenness. To identify tissue-enriched TCRs, differential abundance testing was run on productive amino-acid clonotypes with a minimum total count of 5 and an alpha of 0.1. The Jaccard Index and the Morisita Overlap Index were used to quantify repertoire overlap between compartments. GLIPH grouped TCR beta CDR3s together with public tetramer-defined viral CDR3s, and a viral motif had to include at least three viral sequences and also show V-gene enrichment. TCRdb mirrors the immuneACCESS table, restricted to in-frame sequences. Some clones are absent from its copies; in checked studies, under half trace to an unresolved V gene, and the reason for the others is unknown. The V and J calls and clone size were taken over from that table, and D and trimming were inferred from the DNA. Present in this sample are tens of thousands of clones, 80% to 90% of which were seen just once. The ten largest clones capture roughly 2.6% of the sample.

At diagnosis, tumor, uninvolved tumor-adjacent lung and peripheral blood were collected and then preserved as a mix of FFPE and fresh-frozen material. For TCR repertoire profiling, the blood samples were analyzed as peripheral blood mononuclear cells. On this clone: Its antigen is currently not known. The sample holds no much larger clone one base away, and base qualities are not on file.

Sequencing used peripheral blood, obtained before any cancer treatment. The source of this sequence is a woman aged 40-70 years with stage I lung adenocarcinoma. This chain is built from TRBV2 and TRBJ1-1, with the D gene uncertain. The DNA sequence is TGTGCCAGCTTTTGGTCCGGACGTAACACTGAAGCTTTCTTT. Its amino acids are CASFWSGRNTEAFF.